This T cell receptor (beta chain) derives from a study of shared clonotypes between healthy human individuals. Study-level background: CD8 memory received one plate per donor, CD8 naive two, CD4 memory three and CD4 naive three. Study outcomes and limitations: Non-shared clonotypes had lower generation probabilities than clonotypes shared by all four sorted-subset donors. Naive subsets, compared against memory subsets, generally had larger estimated richness values.

The healthy adult donors were HIV-negative and reported no recent acute infections or vaccinations. A word on this clone: Its antigen is as yet unknown.

The table came from immunoSEQ multiplex PCR; TCRdb's copy has only in-frame clones and leaves some out. The table lists 2 million to 2.5 million clones, approximately 95% of them singletons. V was shortened by 5 bases and J by 5 bases, with 13 bases between the two germline ends. This CDR3 comprises 13 residues. The germline CDR1 and CDR2 sequences are MNHEY and SMNVEV (reference sequence). The chain uses TRBV27 and TRBJ2-7; D tentatively reads TRBD1 or TRBD2 (5 bases each). This receptor was obtained from a man aged 18 to 30 in good health. Some clones in this sample may be carry-over from other donors' samples. Sample: naive CD4+ T cells from PBMCs. Subset reported: CD45RA+ positively selected. DNA for the CDR3: TGTGCCAGCAGTAAAGTGGGGCGGGACGAGCAGTACTTC. This translates into CASSKVGRDEQYF.